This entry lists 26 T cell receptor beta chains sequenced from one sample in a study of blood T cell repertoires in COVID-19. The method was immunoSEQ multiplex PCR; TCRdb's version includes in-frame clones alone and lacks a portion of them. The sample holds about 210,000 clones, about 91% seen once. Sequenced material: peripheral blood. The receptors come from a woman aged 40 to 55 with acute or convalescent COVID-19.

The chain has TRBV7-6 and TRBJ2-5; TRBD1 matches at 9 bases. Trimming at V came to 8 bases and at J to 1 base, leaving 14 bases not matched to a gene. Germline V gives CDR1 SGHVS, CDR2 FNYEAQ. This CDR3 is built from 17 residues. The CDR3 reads CASGKDRGIFSQETQYF. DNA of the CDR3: TGTGCCAGCGGGAAGGACAGGGGTATCTTCTCCCAAGAGACCCAGTACTTC. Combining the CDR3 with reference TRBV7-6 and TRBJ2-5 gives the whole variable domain GAGVSQSPRYKVTKRGQDVALRCDPISGHVSLYWYRQALGQGPEFLTYFNYEAQQDKSGLPNDRFSAERPEGSISTLTIQRTEQRDSAMYRCASGKDRGIFSQETQYFGPGTRLLVL.

This chain's CDR3 is CASSEGQGKVYGYTF. The CDR3 DNA is TGTGCCAGCAGCGAGGGACAGGGGAAGGTTTATGGCTACACCTTC. The chain recombines TRBV9 with TRBJ1-2; 10 bases line up with TRBD1. The CDR3 is made up of 15 amino acids. The germline CDR1 and CDR2 sequences are SGDLS and YYNGEE. After removal of 3 bases from V and 5 bases from J, the junction contained 7 bases not matched to a gene.

The CDR3 DNA sequence: TGTGCCAGCAGCCAAGATTCCAGGGGAAATGGCTACACCTTC. It translates to CASSQDSRGNGYTF. The V and J genes are TRBV3-1 (or the pseudogene TRBV3-2) and TRBJ1-2, with D perhaps TRBD1 (6 bases). V lost 0 bases and J lost 6, with 11 bases in between. Germline values: CDR1 LGHDT, CDR2 YNNKEL (reference sequence). The CDR3 runs 14 residues.

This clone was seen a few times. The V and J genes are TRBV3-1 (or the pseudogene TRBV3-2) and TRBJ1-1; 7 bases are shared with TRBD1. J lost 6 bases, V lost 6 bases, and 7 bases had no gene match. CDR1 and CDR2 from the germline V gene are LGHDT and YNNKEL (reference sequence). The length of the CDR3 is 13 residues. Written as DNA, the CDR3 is TGTGCCAGCAGTAGAACCCAGGGGGCTGAAGCTTTCTTT. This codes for CASSRTQGAEAFF.

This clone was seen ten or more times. CDR3 nucleotide sequence: TGTGCCAGCAGCGCCAGGCCCCCAACAGGGACCTTAGCCAAAAACATTCAGTACTTC. Residues: CASSARPPTGTLAKNIQYF. This chain joins TRBV11-2 and TRBJ2-4, with D perhaps matching TRBD1 (6 bases). CDR1 is SGHAT, CDR2 FQNNGV, per germline. The CDR3 is made up of 19 amino acids. The V end was cut by 5 bases, the J end by 0 bases, with 23 bases between.

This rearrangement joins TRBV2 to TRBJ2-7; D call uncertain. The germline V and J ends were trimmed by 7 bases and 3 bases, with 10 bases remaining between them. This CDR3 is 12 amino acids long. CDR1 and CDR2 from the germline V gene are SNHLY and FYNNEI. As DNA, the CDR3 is TGTGCCAGCAAAAAACGGTTCTACGAGCAGTACGTC. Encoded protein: CASKKRFYEQYV.

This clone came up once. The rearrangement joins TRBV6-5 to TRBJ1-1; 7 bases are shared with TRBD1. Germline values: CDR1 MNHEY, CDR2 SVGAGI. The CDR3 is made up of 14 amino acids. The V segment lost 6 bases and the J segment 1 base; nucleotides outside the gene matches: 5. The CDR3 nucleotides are TGTGCCAGCAGGGCAGGGGGTCCGAACACTGAAGCTTTCTTT. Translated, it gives CASRAGGPNTEAFF.

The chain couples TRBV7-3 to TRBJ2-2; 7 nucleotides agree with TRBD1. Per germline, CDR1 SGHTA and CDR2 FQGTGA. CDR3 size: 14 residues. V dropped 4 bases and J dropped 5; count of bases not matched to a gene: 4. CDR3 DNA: TGTGCCAGCAGCTCCGGGACAGTGACCGGGGAGCTGTTTTTT. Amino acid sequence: CASSSGTVTGELFF. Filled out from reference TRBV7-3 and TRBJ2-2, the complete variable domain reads GAGVSQTPSNKVTEKGKYVELRCDPISGHTALYWYRQSLGQGPEFLIYFQGTGAADDSGLPNDRFFAVRPEGSVSTLKIQRTERGDSAVYLCASSSGTVTGELFFGEGSRLTVL.

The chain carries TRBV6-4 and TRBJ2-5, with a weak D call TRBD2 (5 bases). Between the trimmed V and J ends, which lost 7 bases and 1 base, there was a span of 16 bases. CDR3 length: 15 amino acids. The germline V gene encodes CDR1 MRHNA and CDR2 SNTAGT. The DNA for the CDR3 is TGTGCCAGCATTACCGGACTGGTCACCCAAGAGACCCAGTACTTC. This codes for CASITGLVTQETQYF.

Written as DNA, the CDR3 is TGCGCCAGCAGCTTGGAACGGGGGGTAAACACTGAAGCTTTCTTT. Translation gives CASSLERGVNTEAFF. The chain uses TRBV5-1 and TRBJ1-1; TRBD1 might be the D (5 bases). The CDR3 is made up of 15 amino acids. In germline, CDR1 is SGHRS, CDR2 YFSETQ. The ends were cut back, 0 bases at V and 2 bases at J, with 11 bases in the middle.

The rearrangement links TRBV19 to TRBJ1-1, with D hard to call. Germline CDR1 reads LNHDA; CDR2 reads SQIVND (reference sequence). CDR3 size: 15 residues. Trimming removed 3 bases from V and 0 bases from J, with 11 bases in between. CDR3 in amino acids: CASSIGEGLNTEAFF. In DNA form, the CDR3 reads TGTGCCAGTAGTATCGGGGAGGGCCTGAACACTGAAGCTTTCTTT.

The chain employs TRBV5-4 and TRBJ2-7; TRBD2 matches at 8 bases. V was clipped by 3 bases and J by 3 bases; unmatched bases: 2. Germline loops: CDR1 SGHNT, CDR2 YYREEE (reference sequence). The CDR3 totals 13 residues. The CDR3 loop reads CASSSGTSYEQYV. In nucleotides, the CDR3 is TGTGCCAGCAGCTCCGGGACTAGCTACGAGCAGTACGTC.

As DNA, the CDR3 is TGTGCCTGGAGTTTGGCCTATGGCTACACCTTC. Translated, it gives CAWSLAYGYTF. V is TRBV30 and J is TRBJ1-2, with D unclear. The germline V and J ends were trimmed by 2 bases and 4 bases, with 5 bases remaining between them. This CDR3 comprises 11 residues. CDR1 and CDR2 (germline): GTSNPN, SVGIG (reference sequence).

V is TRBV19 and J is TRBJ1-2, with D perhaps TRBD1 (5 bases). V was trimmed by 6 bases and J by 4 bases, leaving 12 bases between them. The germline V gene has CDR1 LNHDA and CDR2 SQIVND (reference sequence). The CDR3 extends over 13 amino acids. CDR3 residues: CASRAVGGYGYTF. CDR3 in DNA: TGTGCCAGTAGGGCGGTGGGGGGCTATGGCTACACCTTC.

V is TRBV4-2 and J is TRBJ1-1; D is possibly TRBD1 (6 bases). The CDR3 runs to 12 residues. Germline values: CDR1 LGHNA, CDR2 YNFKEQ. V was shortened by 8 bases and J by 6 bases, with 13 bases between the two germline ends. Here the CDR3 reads CASAHRDAEAFF. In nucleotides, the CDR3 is TGTGCCAGCGCACACAGGGACGCTGAAGCTTTCTTT.

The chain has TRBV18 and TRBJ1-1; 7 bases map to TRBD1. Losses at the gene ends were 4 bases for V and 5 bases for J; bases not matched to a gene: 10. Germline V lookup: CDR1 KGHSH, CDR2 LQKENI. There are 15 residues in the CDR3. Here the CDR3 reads CASSLAGGRWTEAFF. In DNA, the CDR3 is TGTGCCAGCTCACTGGCAGGGGGACGGTGGACTGAAGCTTTCTTT.

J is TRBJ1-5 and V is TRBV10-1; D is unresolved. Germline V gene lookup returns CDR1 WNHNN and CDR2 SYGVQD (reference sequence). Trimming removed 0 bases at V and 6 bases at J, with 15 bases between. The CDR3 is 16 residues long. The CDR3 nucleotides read TGCGCCAGCAGTGAGTCTCGTGGTTTAGGGAGTCAGCCCCAGCATTTT. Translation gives CASSESRGLGSQPQHF.

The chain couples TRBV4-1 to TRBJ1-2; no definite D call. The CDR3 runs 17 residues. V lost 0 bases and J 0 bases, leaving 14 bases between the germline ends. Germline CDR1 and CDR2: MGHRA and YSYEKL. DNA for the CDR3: TGCGCCAGCAGCCAAGATTCCCGGGGTGGGCCTAACTATGGCTACACCTTC. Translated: CASSQDSRGGPNYGYTF.

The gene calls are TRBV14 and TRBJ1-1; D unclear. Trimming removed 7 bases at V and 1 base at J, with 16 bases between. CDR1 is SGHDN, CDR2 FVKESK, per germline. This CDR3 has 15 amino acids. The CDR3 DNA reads TGTGCCAGCACCCCGATGTTAGGGAGGAACACTGAAGCTTTCTTT. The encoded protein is CASTPMLGRNTEAFF.

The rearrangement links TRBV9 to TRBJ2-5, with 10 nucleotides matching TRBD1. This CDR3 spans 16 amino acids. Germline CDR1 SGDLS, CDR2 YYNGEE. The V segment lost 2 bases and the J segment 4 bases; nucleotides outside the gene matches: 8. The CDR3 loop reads CASSVRDRGGRETQYF. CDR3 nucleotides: TGTGCCAGCAGCGTTAGGGACAGGGGAGGTAGAGAGACCCAGTACTTC.

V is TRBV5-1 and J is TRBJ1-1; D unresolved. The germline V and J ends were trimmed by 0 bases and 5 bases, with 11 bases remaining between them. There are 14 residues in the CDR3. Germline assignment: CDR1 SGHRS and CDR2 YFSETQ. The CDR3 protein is CASSLDEVRTEAFF. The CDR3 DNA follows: TGCGCCAGCAGCTTGGATGAGGTTAGAACTGAAGCTTTCTTT. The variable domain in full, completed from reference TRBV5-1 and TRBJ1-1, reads KAGVTQTPRYLIKTRGQQVTLSCSPISGHRSVSWYQQTPGQGLQFLFEYFSETQRNKGNFPGRFSGRQFSNSRSEMNVSTLELGDSALYLCASSLDEVRTEAFFGQGTRLTVV.

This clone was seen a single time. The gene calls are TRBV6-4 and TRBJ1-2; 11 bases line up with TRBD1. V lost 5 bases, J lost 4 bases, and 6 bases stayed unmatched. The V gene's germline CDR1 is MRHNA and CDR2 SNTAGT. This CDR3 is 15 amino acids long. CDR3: CASSTGTGGPYGYTF. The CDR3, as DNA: TGTGCCAGCAGTACCGGGACAGGGGGACCCTATGGCTACACCTTC.

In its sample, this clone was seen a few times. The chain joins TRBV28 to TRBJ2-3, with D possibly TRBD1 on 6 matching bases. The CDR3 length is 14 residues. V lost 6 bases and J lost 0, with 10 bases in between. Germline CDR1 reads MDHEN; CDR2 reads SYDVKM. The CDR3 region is CASRTGFSTDTQYF. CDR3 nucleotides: TGTGCCAGCAGAACAGGGTTTAGCACAGATACGCAGTATTTT.

The CDR3 loop is CASSWGTGTYEQYV. CDR3 nucleotides: TGCGCCAGCAGCTGGGGGACAGGGACCTACGAGCAGTACGTC. V gene TRBV5-1 combines with J gene TRBJ2-7; 9 positions match TRBD1. This CDR3 contains 14 residues. Trimming at V came to 3 bases and at J to 2 bases, leaving 3 bases not matched to a gene. Germline V CDR1 and CDR2: SGHRS, YFSETQ.

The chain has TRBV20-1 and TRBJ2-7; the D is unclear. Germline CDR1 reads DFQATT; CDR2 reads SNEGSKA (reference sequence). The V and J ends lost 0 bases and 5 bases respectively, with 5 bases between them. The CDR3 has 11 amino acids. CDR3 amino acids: CSARDYDEQYV. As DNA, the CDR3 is TGCAGTGCTAGAGACTATGACGAGCAGTACGTC.

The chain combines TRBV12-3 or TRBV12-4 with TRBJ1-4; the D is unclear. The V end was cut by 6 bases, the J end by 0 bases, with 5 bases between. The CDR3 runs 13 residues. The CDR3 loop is CASSLSTNEKLFF. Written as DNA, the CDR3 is TGTGCCAGCAGCCTCTCAACTAATGAAAAACTGTTTTTT.